The 18 T cell receptor beta chains reported below all come from one sample, sequenced in a study of T cells after yellow fever vaccination. Via MiXCR, TCRdb re-called the 5' RACE reads, giving one row per CDR3 protein. The repertoire holds hundreds of thousands of distinct CDR3 sequences, with more than 9% as singletons. The material was PBMCs, obtained on the day of the yellow fever booster vaccination. All receptors come from a man aged 30 to 39 who received the YFV17D yellow fever vaccine.

The rearrangement joins TRBV5-6 to TRBJ2-3; D is unresolved. Trimming cost V 4 bases and J 7 bases, with 4 bases left between them. CDR1 and CDR2 from the germline V gene are SGHDT and YYEEEE. The CDR3 contains 10 residues. CDR3: CASSGYTQYF. For the CDR3, the DNA is TGTGCCAGCAGCGGGTATACGCAGTATTTT. The full variable domain, its missing parts supplied by reference TRBV5-6 and TRBJ2-3, is DAGVTQSPTHLIKTRGQQVTLRCSPKSGHDTVSWYQQALGQGPQFIFQYYEEEERQRGNFPDRFSGHQFPNYSSELNVNALLLGDSALYLCASSGYTQYFGPGTRLTVL.

The rearrangement links TRBV12-5 to TRBJ2-2; the D gene is possibly TRBD2 (5 bases). Per the germline V gene, CDR1 is LGHNT and CDR2 is FRNRAP. Trimming took off 2 bases at V and 6 bases at J, with 10 bases between the two ends. The CDR3 covers 14 residues. The CDR3 DNA follows: TGTGCTAGTGGTTTGCATCAAGCGGCCGGGGAGCTGTTTTTT. Amino acids: CASGLHQAAGELFF.

This clonotype came up a few times. The V call is TRBV6-5, the J call TRBJ2-1, with 14 bases aligning to TRBD2. V lost 5 bases, J lost 9 bases, and 12 bases stayed unmatched. CDR1 and CDR2 (germline): MNHEY, SVGAGI. CDR3 length: 17 residues. The CDR3 DNA sequence: TGTGCCAGCAGTAACTACGGGACTAGCGGGGGCTTTGGTGAGCAGTTCTTC. Amino acids: CASSNYGTSGGFGEQFF.

The rearrangement links TRBV27 to TRBJ1-1; possibly TRBD1 for D (6 bases). This CDR3 comprises 13 residues. Germline CDR1 reads MNHEY; CDR2 reads SMNVEV (reference sequence). V lost 0 bases to trimming and J lost 4 bases, with 6 bases between them. The CDR3 region is CASSLSGGTEAFF. The CDR3 region has the DNA TGTGCCAGCAGTTTATCAGGGGGCACTGAAGCTTTCTTT.

CDR3 sequence (DNA): TGTGCCACTGTCGGGACAGCCACAAACGAGCAGTACTTC. It translates to CATVGTATNEQYF. The chain couples TRBV7-9 to TRBJ2-7, with TRBD1 matching over 7 bases. V lost 10 bases, J lost 5 bases, and 11 bases stayed unmatched. This CDR3 has 13 amino acids. Germline V gene data show CDR1 as SEHNR and CDR2 as FQNEAQ (reference sequence).

CDR3 protein: CASMSVGGYEQYF. Written as DNA, the CDR3 is TGTGCCAGTATGTCGGTGGGAGGCTACGAGCAGTACTTC. The chain joins TRBV7-2 to TRBJ2-7; possibly TRBD2 for D (6 bases). Germline V lookup: CDR1 SGHTA, CDR2 FQGNSA. The length of the CDR3 is 13 residues. V dropped 9 bases and J dropped 3 bases, with 15 bases sitting between them.

The genes are TRBV19 and TRBJ1-1, with 9 bases identical to TRBD1. The CDR3 runs to 13 residues. V dropped 9 bases and J dropped 6; count of bases not matched to a gene: 8. The V gene's germline CDR1 is LNHDA and CDR2 SQIVND (reference sequence). The DNA for the CDR3 is TGTGCCAGCGGAGGGACAGGGATGCCTGAAGCTTTCTTT. Translated: CASGGTGMPEAFF.

This rearrangement joins TRBV20-1 to TRBJ2-1; the match to TRBD2 covers 13 bases. The CDR3 length is 17 residues. Unmatched junction bases numbered 18, after V lost 6 bases and J lost 10 bases. CDR1 and CDR2 from the germline V gene are DFQATT and SNEGSKA (reference sequence). This CDR3 is CSARSGTSGTLGPEQFF. The CDR3 coding sequence is TGCAGTGCCCGATCCGGGACTAGCGGGACCTTAGGCCCCGAGCAGTTCTTC.

The chain uses TRBV19 and TRBJ2-5; possible D gene TRBD2, 6 bases. V gave up 10 bases and J gave up 1 base, with 13 bases separating them. Germline CDR1 reads LNHDA; CDR2 reads SQIVND (reference sequence). The CDR3 extends over 13 amino acids. CDR3 sequence (DNA): TGTGCCATTCCCTCGGGACTCCAAGAGACCCAGTACTTC. Translation gives CAIPSGLQETQYF. Together with reference TRBV19 and TRBJ2-5, the CDR3 gives the full variable domain: DGGITQSPKYLFRKEGQNVTLSCEQNLNHDAMYWYRQDPGQGLRLIYYSQIVNDFQKGDIAEGYSVSREKKESFPLTVTSAQKNPTAFYLCAIPSGLQETQYFGPGTRLLVL.

The chain combines TRBV7-9 with TRBJ2-7; D is unresolved. In germline, CDR1 is SEHNR, CDR2 FQNEAQ (reference sequence). This CDR3 comprises 13 residues. Trimming shortened V by 5 bases and J by 0 bases, and 8 bases separated the two germline ends. Written as DNA, the CDR3 is TGTGCCAGCAGCCGACAAAGCTCCTACGAGCAGTACTTC. It translates to CASSRQSSYEQYF.

The CDR3 sequence is CASSLTGVKTQYF. Here the CDR3 DNA reads TGTGCCAGCAGCCTGACAGGGGTGAAGACCCAGTACTTC. This rearrangement joins TRBV5-6 to TRBJ2-5, with 8 nucleotides matching TRBD1. Trimming removed 4 bases from V and 6 bases from J; junction bases left unmatched: 5. Germline V gene lookup returns CDR1 SGHDT and CDR2 YYEEEE. There are 13 residues in the CDR3.

The rearrangement uses TRBV5-1 and TRBJ2-7; the D gene is possibly TRBD2 (6 bases). The germline V gene encodes CDR1 SGHRS and CDR2 YFSETQ. The CDR3 is 13 residues long. Trimming stripped 3 bases from V and 7 bases from J, with 14 bases between. CDR3 amino acids: CASSWGMEGEQYF. CDR3 nucleotide sequence: TGCGCCAGCAGCTGGGGGATGGAGGGAGAGCAGTACTTC.

Details on this clonotype: At one boundary the junction diverges from the germline segment, which might be a read error. The V and J genes are TRBV7-2 and TRBJ1-2; D not resolved. The CDR3 consists of 14 residues. Germline CDR1 SGHTA, CDR2 FQGNSA. The CDR3 reads CPSSRGSTNYGYTF. CDR3 sequence (DNA): TGTCCCAGCAGCAGAGGGAGTACTAACTATGGCTACACCTTC.

The rearrangement uses TRBV9 and TRBJ2-2, with D maybe TRBD2 (6 bases). The CDR3 length is 16 residues. CDR1 is SGDLS and CDR2 is YYNGEE in the germline V gene. V lost 2 bases, J lost 8 bases, and 19 bases lay in between. CDR3 protein: CASSVTGSSRSGELFF. CDR3 nucleotide sequence: TGTGCCAGCAGCGTCACCGGGAGCTCAAGGTCGGGGGAGCTGTTTTTT.

This clonotype appeared many times. V usage is TRBV9 and J usage is TRBJ2-1, with TRBD2 matching over 8 bases. Germline V lookup: CDR1 SGDLS, CDR2 YYNGEE. This CDR3 has 17 amino acids. Losses at the gene ends were 4 bases for V and 4 bases for J; bases not matched to a gene: 13. Here the CDR3 reads CASSPNLAGGPYNEQFF. CDR3 nucleotides: TGTGCCAGCAGCCCAAACTTGGCGGGAGGACCTTACAATGAGCAGTTCTTC.

This clonotype has just a few counts. The genes are TRBV2 and TRBJ1-5, with D maybe TRBD1 (6 bases). CDR3 size: 15 residues. V was cut by 3 bases and J by 1 base, with 10 bases left in between. Looked up from germline, CDR1 is SNHLY and CDR2 is FYNNEI. The CDR3 reads CASSDGQISNQPQHF. CDR3 sequence (DNA): TGTGCCAGCAGTGACGGACAGATCAGCAATCAGCCCCAGCATTTT.

This chain links TRBV4-2 with TRBJ2-3; 7 nucleotides line up with TRBD2. V lost 4 bases and J lost 0; bases outside the gene matches: 10. This CDR3 has 17 amino acids. The germline V gene encodes CDR1 LGHNA and CDR2 YNFKEQ. As DNA, the CDR3 is TGTGCCAGCAGCCCCAGCAACGGGAGGACTAGCACAGATACGCAGTATTTT. This gives the protein CASSPSNGRTSTDTQYF.

At least ten counts were recorded for this clonotype. This rearrangement joins TRBV3-1 to TRBJ2-7; no definite D call. The germline gives CDR1 LGHDT, CDR2 YNNKEL (reference sequence). This CDR3 comprises 16 residues. The germline V and J ends were trimmed by 4 bases and 2 bases, with 18 bases remaining between them. CDR3 residues: CASSLATSAWPYEQYF. The CDR3 coding sequence is TGTGCCAGCAGCCTAGCCACGTCTGCTTGGCCCTACGAGCAGTACTTC.